A selection of T cell receptor beta chains follows, all from one sample in a study of shared clonotypes between healthy human individuals. Clones were sequenced by immunoSEQ multiplex PCR, and TCRdb holds only the in-frame ones, with some missing. In the table there are about 1 million clones, approximately 76% of which are singletons. The sequenced sample was memory CD4+ T cells sorted from blood. Receptor source: a man aged 18 to 29 in good health. Each CDR3 is given with its conserved first and last residue. A D gene is named only where the DNA matches it firmly. Only part of the rows carry a size: once, few, many, or a class if the clone is expanded.

clone_size,j_call,v_call,d_call,cdr3_nt,cdr3_aa
NA,TRBJ2-1,TRBV29-1,TRBD1,TGCAGCCCTTGGGGGCAGGGGGCAGGGGAGCAGTTCTTC,CSPWGQGAGEQFF
NA,TRBJ1-2,TRBV5-1,NA,TGCGCCAGCAGCTTGGATTCGGGTTATGGCTACACCTTC,CASSLDSGYGYTF
NA,TRBJ1-2,TRBV18,NA,TGTGCCAGCTCACCCGGGAGCACCAGCAACTATGGCTACACCTTC,CASSPGSTSNYGYTF
NA,TRBJ2-3,TRBV9,TRBD2,TGTGCCAGCGCGGTGTCGGCTAGCGGGTCTAAGGATACGCAGTATTTT,CASAVSASGSKDTQYF
NA,TRBJ2-7,TRBV2,NA,TGTGCCAGCACTACTAGCTCCTACGAGCAGTACTTC,CASTTSSYEQYF
once,TRBJ2-2,TRBV18,TRBD1,TGTGCCAGCTCACCTTCGACAGGGGGAAACACCGGGGAGCTGTTTTTT,CASSPSTGGNTGELFF
NA,TRBJ2-7,TRBV4-3,TRBD1,TGCGCCAGCAGAATCGAGGCAGGGGGTACCTACGAGCAGTACTTC,CASRIEAGGTYEQYF
few,TRBJ1-5,TRBV4-1,NA,TGCGCCAGCAGCCAAGAAGGATTTCCGAATCAGCCCCAGCATTTT,CASSQEGFPNQPQHF
NA,TRBJ2-1,TRBV28,TRBD2,TGTGCCAGCAGCCGCCCAGGTAGGCGGGGGGGAAATGAGCAGTTCTTC,CASSRPGRRGGNEQFF
NA,TRBJ2-3,TRBV4-3,TRBD2,TGCGCCAGCAGCCAACTAGCGGGAGAAGGAGATACGCAGTATTTT,CASSQLAGEGDTQYF
NA,TRBJ2-1,TRBV12-5,TRBD2,TGTGCTAGTGGTTTGGCAAGCGGGAGGGGGTACAATGAGCAGTTCTTC,CASGLASGRGYNEQFF
few,TRBJ2-5,TRBV5-8,TRBD1,TGTGCCAGCAGCCCCGGGACAGGGCAGGAGACCCAGTACTTC,CASSPGTGQETQYF
NA,TRBJ2-5,TRBV11-2,TRBD1,TGTGCCAGCAGCTTATTTACCGGGACAGGGCAAGAGACCCAGTACTTC,CASSLFTGTGQETQYF
NA,TRBJ2-4,TRBV28,NA,TGTGCCAGCAGATCAGGAAGCCCAGCCAAAAACATTCAGTACTTC,CASRSGSPAKNIQYF